A selection of T cell receptor beta chains follows, all from one sample in a study of blood T cell repertoires in COVID-19. The method was immunoSEQ multiplex PCR; TCRdb's version includes in-frame clones alone and lacks a portion of them. The sample gives about 170,000 clones, 70% to 90% of which show up once; about 1.2% is in the top ten. The specimen sequenced was peripheral blood. The receptors were sampled from a man in his sixties who had recovered from COVID-19. Each CDR3 is given with its conserved first and last residue. Each record gives: J gene, V gene, clone size, D gene, CDR3 DNA, CDR3 protein. D genes are given only for firm matches. The size entry is marked missing in some rows and otherwise reads once, few, many or a size class.

TRBJ2-7 TRBV7-3 - - TGTGCCAGCAGTTCCGGGACTGGTTCCTACGAGCAGTACTTC CASSSGTGSYEQYF
TRBJ2-1 TRBV5-1 - TRBD2 TGCGCCAGCAGCTTGCTCCTAGCGGCCAATGAGCAGTTCTTC CASSLLLAANEQFF
TRBJ2-5 TRBV11-1 - - TGTGCCAGCAGCACGCGACTCCCGGTGTTGGCAGAGACCCAGTACTTC CASSTRLPVLAETQYF
TRBJ2-5 TRBV29-1 - - TGCAGCGTCAGGGGGAGGGAGACCCAGTACTTC CSVRGRETQYF
TRBJ2-7 TRBV19 - - TGTGCCAGTAGTATAGGTGGGGCTACCTACGAGCAGTACTTC CASSIGGATYEQYF
TRBJ1-4 TRBV28 - TRBD1 TGTGCCAGCAGAAGACAGGGGGCTAAGGCAACTAATGAAAAACTGTTTTTT CASRRQGAKATNEKLFF
TRBJ2-5 TRBV6-1 - - TGTGCCAGCAGTGAAGCCGGGGAGGAGCTTTCCAGAGAGACCCAGTACTTC CASSEAGEELSRETQYF
TRBJ1-1 TRBV6-5 - - TGTGCCAGCAGTTACAACAGGGCTGAAGCTTTCTTT CASSYNRAEAFF
TRBJ2-7 TRBV11-2 - TRBD1 TGTGCCAGCAGCACCACAGGGGGCGGAATCATCCACGAGCAGTACTTC CASSTTGGGIIHEQYF
TRBJ1-1 TRBV6-1 - TRBD1 TGTGCCAGCAGTGAGCCAGGGACAGGGGGCCTGAACACTGAAGCTTTCTTT CASSEPGTGGLNTEAFF
TRBJ2-1 TRBV19 - - TGTGCCAGTAGTAGCGCAGGGATGAATGAGCAGTTCTTC CASSSAGMNEQFF
TRBJ2-7 TRBV30 - - TGTGCCTGGAGTGTTCAGGGGTCTCACGAGCAGTACTTC CAWSVQGSHEQYF
TRBJ1-2 TRBV7-9 - - TGTGCCAGCAGCCGGGGGGTAGACTATGGCTACACCTTC CASSRGVDYGYTF
TRBJ1-1 TRBV5-6 - TRBD1 TGTGCCAGCAGCCAGGACAGGATGAACACTGAAGCTTTCTTT CASSQDRMNTEAFF
TRBJ1-1 TRBV5-1 - - TGCGCCAGCAGCTGGGCCGCCGGGGAGAACACTGAAGCTTTCTTT CASSWAAGENTEAFF
TRBJ2-7 TRBV5-1 once TRBD1 TGCGCCAGCAGCCCGGGGACAGAGAGCTCCTACGAGCAGTACTTC CASSPGTESSYEQYF
TRBJ1-5 TRBV2 few - TGTGCCAGCAGTGACAGGGTAGATCAGCCCCAGCATTTT CASSDRVDQPQHF
TRBJ1-5 TRBV18 - TRBD1 TGTGCCAGCTCACCGTATGAGACAGGGTTTTATAGCAATCAGCCCCAGCATTTT CASSPYETGFYSNQPQHF
TRBJ2-3 TRBV24-1 - TRBD1 TGTGCCACCAGTGACCCAGACAGGGATACAGATACGCAGTATTTT CATSDPDRDTDTQYF
TRBJ1-6 TRBV3-1/TRBV3-2 few TRBD1 TGTGCCAGCAGCACAGAGACAGGGGGAACTTCACCCCTCCACTTT CASSTETGGTSPLHF
TRBJ1-4 TRBV19 - - TGTGCCAGTAGTATGGGCGGGACCCCTAATGAAAAACTGTTTTTT CASSMGGTPNEKLFF
TRBJ1-4 TRBV30 - - TGTGCCTGGAGTATAGAGACATCACAAATTGGAAAACTGTTTTTT CAWSIETSQIGKLFF
TRBJ2-2 TRBV27 - TRBD2 TGTGCCAGCAGTTTATGGGGGGGCACCGGGGAGCTGTTTTTT CASSLWGGTGELFF
TRBJ1-4 TRBV7-9 few TRBD1 TGTGCCAGCAGCTCGACAGGGAGGTTTGAAAAACTGTTTTTT CASSSTGRFEKLFF
TRBJ2-6 TRBV19 - TRBD2 TGTGCCAGTAGTATCGGGAGGGGGGATACTGGGGCCAACGTCCTGACTTTC CASSIGRGDTGANVLTF
TRBJ2-7 TRBV5-6 - TRBD1 TGTGCCAGCAGCTTGGATAGGGGGCGTTACGAGCAGTACTTC CASSLDRGRYEQYF
TRBJ2-7 TRBV3-1/TRBV3-2 - - TGTGCCAGCAGCCAAGTTGGGCTGTCCTACGAGCAGTACTTC CASSQVGLSYEQYF
TRBJ2-3 TRBV5-1 - - TGCGCCAGCAGCCTAAGGACTGAAGATACGCAGTATTTT CASSLRTEDTQYF
TRBJ2-3 TRBV5-4 - TRBD2 TGTGCCAGCAGCTTACAACGGGGGGTTAGCACAGATACGCAGTATTTT CASSLQRGVSTDTQYF
TRBJ2-2 TRBV11-3 - TRBD1 TGTGCCAGCAGCTCGACAGGGGTCTACCCGAACACCGGGGAGCTGTTTTTT CASSSTGVYPNTGELFF
TRBJ1-4 TRBV18 - TRBD1 TGTGCCAGCTCACCAAGGACAGGGCAGCCTAATGAAAAACTGTTTTTT CASSPRTGQPNEKLFF
TRBJ1-1 TRBV29-1 - - TGCAGCGTTGAAAGGCAGGCGAACACTGAAGCTTTCTTT CSVERQANTEAFF
TRBJ1-3 TRBV7-2 - - TGTGCCAGCAGCCCAGCAGGGGCGTTCTCTGGAAACACCATATATTTT CASSPAGAFSGNTIYF
TRBJ2-7 TRBV2 - TRBD2 TGTGCCAGCAGGGACGACGCCCAGGAGGGTAGGACTAGCGGCTACGAGCAGTACTTC CASRDDAQEGRTSGYEQYF
TRBJ2-5 TRBV28 - TRBD2 TGTGCCAGCAGTCCGACCATAGCGGGGCAAGAGACCCAGTACTTC CASSPTIAGQETQYF
TRBJ2-6 TRBV9 - - TGTGCCAGCAGCGGGACAGCGTCTGGGGCCAACGTCCTGACTTTC CASSGTASGANVLTF
TRBJ1-5 TRBV7-2 - TRBD1 TGTGCCAGCAGCGCCACAGGGGAACAGCCCCAGCATTTT CASSATGEQPQHF
TRBJ1-5 TRBV9 - - TGTGCCAGCAGCGTAGGGGCGGGCACGGATCAGCCCCAGCATTTT CASSVGAGTDQPQHF
TRBJ1-1 TRBV7-9 - - TGTGCCAGCAGCGCCGGTAGTCGGGGGAACACTGAAGCTTTCTTT CASSAGSRGNTEAFF
TRBJ1-1 TRBV19 few TRBD1 TGTGCCAGTAGTTCGACAGGGATGAACACTGAAGCTTTCTTT CASSSTGMNTEAFF
TRBJ2-1 TRBV27 - TRBD2 TGTGCCAGCAGTTATTGGACTAGCGGGGATGAGCAGTTCTTC CASSYWTSGDEQFF